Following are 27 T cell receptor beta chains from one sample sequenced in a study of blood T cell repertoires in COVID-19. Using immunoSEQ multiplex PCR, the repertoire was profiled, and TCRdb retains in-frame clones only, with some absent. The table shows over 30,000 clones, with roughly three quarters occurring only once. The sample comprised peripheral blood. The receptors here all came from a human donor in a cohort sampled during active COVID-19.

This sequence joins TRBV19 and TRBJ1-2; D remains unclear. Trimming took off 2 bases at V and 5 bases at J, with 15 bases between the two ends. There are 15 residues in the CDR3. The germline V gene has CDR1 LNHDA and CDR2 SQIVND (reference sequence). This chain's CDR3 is CASSIQTSLLYGYTF. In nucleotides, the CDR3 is TGTGCCAGTAGTATACAGACAAGCCTCCTGTATGGCTACACCTTC.

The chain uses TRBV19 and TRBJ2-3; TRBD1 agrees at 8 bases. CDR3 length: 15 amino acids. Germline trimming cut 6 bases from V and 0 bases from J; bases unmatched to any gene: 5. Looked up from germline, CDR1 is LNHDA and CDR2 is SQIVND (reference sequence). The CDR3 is CASRFGTGSTDTQYF. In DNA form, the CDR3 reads TGTGCCAGTAGGTTTGGGACAGGTAGCACAGATACGCAGTATTTT.

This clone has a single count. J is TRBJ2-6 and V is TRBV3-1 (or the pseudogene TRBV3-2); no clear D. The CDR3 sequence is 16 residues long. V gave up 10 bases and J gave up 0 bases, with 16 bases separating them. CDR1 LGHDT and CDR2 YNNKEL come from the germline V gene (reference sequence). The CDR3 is CATLARRSSGANVLTF. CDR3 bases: TGTGCCACCCTGGCTAGGCGGTCCTCTGGGGCCAACGTCCTGACTTTC.

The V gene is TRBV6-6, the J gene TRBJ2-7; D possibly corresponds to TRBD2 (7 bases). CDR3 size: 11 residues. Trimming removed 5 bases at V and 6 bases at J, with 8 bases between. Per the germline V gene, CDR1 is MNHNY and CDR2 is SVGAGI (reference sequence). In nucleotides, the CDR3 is TGTGCCAGCAGTAGGGGGGGCGAGCAGTACTTC. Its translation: CASSRGGEQYF.

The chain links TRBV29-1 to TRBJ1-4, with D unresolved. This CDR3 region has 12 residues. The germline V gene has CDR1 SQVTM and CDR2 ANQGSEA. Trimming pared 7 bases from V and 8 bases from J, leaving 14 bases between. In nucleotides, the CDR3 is TGCAGCGCAGCGGGTGGCAGGGAAAAACTGTTTTTT. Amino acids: CSAAGGREKLFF.

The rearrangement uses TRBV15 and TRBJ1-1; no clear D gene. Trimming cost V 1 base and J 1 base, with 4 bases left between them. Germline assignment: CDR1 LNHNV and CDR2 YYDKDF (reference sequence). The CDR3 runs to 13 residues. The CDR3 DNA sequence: TGTGCCACCAGCAGAGCACAGAACACTGAAGCTTTCTTT. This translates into CATSRAQNTEAFF.

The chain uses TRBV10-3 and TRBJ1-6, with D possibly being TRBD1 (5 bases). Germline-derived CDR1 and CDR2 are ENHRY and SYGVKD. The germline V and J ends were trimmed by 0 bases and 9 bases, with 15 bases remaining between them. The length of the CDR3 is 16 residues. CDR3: CAISESGGTRISPLHF. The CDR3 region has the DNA TGTGCCATCAGTGAGTCGGGGGGGACTAGGATTTCACCCCTCCACTTT.

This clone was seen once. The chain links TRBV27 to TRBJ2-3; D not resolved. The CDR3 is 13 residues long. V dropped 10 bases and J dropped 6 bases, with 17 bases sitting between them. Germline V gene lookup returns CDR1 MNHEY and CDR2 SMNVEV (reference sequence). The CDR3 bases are TGTGCCACCAGCTTATCCCGGTTGGATACGCAGTATTTT. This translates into CATSLSRLDTQYF.

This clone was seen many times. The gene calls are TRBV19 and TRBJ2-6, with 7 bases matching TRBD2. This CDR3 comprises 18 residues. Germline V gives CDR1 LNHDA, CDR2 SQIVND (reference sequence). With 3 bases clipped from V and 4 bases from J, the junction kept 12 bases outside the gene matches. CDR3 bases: TGTGCCAGTAGTATGAGTAGCGGGCTCTCGGGAGGGGCCAACGTCCTGACTTTC. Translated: CASSMSSGLSGGANVLTF.

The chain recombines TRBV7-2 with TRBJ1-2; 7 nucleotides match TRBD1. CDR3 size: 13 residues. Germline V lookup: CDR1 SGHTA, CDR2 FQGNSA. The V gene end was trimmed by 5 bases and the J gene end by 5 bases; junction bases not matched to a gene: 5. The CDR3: CASSVDRVYGYTF. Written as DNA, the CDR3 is TGTGCCAGCAGCGTCGACAGGGTATATGGCTACACCTTC. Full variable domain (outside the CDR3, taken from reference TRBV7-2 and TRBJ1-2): GAGVSQSPSNKVTEKGKDVELRCDPISGHTALYWYRQSLGQGLEFLIYFQGNSAPDKSGLPSDRFSAERTGGSVSTLTIQRTQQEDSAVYLCASSVDRVYGYTFGSGTRLTVV.

The CDR3 region has the DNA TGTGCCAGCAGCGACCAGGGGTACCCTTCCTACGAGCAGTACTTC. This translates into CASSDQGYPSYEQYF. The chain joins TRBV6-6 to TRBJ2-7; a weak D match, TRBD1 (6 bases). Germline V gives CDR1 MNHNY, CDR2 SVGAGI (reference sequence). The V end lost 6 bases, the J end lost 1 base, and 16 bases lay between the germline ends. The length of the CDR3 is 15 residues.

The CDR3 DNA is TGTGCCAGCAGTTGGACAGGCCAGCAAGAGACCCAGTACTTC. It translates to CASSWTGQQETQYF. The chain employs TRBV6-6 and TRBJ2-5; 7 bases line up with TRBD1. CDR3 length equals 14 residues. The germline V gene has CDR1 MNHNY and CDR2 SVGAGI (reference sequence). V lost 4 bases, J lost 2 bases, and 4 bases stayed unmatched.

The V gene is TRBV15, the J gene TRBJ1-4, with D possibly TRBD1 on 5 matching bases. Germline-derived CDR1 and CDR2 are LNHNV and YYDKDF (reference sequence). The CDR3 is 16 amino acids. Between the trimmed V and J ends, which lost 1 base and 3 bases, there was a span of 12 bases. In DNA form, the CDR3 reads TGTGCCACCAGCAGAGTCGGGGGGGTGTCTAATGAAAAACTGTTTTTT. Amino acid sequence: CATSRVGGVSNEKLFF. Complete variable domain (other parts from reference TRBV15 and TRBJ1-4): DAMVIQNPRYQVTQFGKPVTLSCSQTLNHNVMYWYQQKSSQAPKLLFHYYDKDFNNEADTPDNFQSRRPNTSFCFLDIRSPGLGDTAMYLCATSRVGGVSNEKLFFGSGTQLSVL.

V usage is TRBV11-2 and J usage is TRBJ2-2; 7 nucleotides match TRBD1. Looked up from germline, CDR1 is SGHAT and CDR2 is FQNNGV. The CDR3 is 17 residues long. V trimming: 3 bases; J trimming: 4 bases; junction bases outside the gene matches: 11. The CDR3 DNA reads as TGTGCCAGCAGCTTCTCAAAAACGGGACAGATCACCGGGGAGCTGTTTTTT. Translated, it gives CASSFSKTGQITGELFF.

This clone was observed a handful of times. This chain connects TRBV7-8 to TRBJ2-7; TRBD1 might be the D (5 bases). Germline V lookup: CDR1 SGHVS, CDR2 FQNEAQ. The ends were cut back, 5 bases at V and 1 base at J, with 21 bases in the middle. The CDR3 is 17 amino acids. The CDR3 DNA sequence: TGTGCCAGCAGCCCGGTAGGACAAGGAAAGAAATCCTACGAGCAGTACTTC. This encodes CASSPVGQGKKSYEQYF.

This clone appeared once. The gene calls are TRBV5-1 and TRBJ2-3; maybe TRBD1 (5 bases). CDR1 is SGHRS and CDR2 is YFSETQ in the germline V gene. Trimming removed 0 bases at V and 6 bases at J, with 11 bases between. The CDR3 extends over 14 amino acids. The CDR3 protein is CASSLGQPEDTQYF. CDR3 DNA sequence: TGCGCCAGCAGCTTGGGACAGCCCGAGGATACGCAGTATTTT.

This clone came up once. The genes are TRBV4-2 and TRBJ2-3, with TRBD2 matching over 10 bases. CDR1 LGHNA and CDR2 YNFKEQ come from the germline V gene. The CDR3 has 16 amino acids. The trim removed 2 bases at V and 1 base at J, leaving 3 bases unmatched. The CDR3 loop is CASSQSSGGGTDTQYF. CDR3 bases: TGTGCCAGCAGCCAATCCAGCGGGGGGGGCACAGATACGCAGTATTTT.

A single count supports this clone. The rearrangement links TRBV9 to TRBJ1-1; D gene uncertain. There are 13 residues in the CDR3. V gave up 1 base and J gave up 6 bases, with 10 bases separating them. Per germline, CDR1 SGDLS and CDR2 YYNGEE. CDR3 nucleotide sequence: TGTGCCAGCAGCGTAAGCACGGGTGCTGAAGCTTTCTTT. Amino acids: CASSVSTGAEAFF. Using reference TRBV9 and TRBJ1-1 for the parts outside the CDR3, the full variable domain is DSGVTQTPKHLITATGQRVTLRCSPRSGDLSVYWYQQSLDQGLQFLIQYYNGEERAKGNILERFSAQQFPDLHSELNLSSLELGDSALYFCASSVSTGAEAFFGQGTRLTVV.

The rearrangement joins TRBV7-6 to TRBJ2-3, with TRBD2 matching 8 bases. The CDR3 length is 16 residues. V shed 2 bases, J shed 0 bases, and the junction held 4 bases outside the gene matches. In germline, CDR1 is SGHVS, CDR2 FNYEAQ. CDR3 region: CASSLMSGGSTDTQYF. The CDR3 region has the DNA TGTGCCAGCAGCTTAATGTCGGGGGGGAGCACAGATACGCAGTATTTT. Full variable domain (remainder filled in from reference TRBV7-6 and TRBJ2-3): GAGVSQSPRYKVTKRGQDVALRCDPISGHVSLYWYRQALGQGPEFLTYFNYEAQQDKSGLPNDRFSAERPEGSISTLTIQRTEQRDSAMYRCASSLMSGGSTDTQYFGPGTRLTVL.

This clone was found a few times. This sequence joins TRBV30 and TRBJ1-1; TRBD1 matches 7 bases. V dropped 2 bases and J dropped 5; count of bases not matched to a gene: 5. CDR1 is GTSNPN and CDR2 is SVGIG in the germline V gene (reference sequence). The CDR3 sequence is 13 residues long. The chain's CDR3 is CAWSISGGTEAFF. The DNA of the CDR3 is TGTGCCTGGAGTATATCAGGGGGTACTGAAGCTTTCTTT.

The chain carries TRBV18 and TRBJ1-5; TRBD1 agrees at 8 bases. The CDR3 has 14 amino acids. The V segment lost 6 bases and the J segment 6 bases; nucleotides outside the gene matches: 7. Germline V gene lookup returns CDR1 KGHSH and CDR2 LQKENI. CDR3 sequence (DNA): TGTGCCAGCTCCCACGGGCAGGGGGCTCAGCCCCAGCATTTT. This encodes CASSHGQGAQPQHF.

CDR3 loop: CASSLGAGATGELFF. CDR3 in DNA: TGTGCCAGCAGCTTGGGAGCGGGGGCCACCGGGGAGCTGTTTTTT. The chain has TRBV5-4 and TRBJ2-2; TRBD2 matches 8 bases. This CDR3 contains 15 residues. Trimming removed 0 bases from V and 4 bases from J; junction bases left unmatched: 2. Looked up from germline, CDR1 is SGHNT and CDR2 is YYREEE (reference sequence).

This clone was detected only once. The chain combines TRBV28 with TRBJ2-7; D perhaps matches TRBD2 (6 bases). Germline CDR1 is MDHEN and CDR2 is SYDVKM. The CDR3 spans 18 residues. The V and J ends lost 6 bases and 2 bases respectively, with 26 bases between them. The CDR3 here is CASSPDVLSGVHPYEQYF. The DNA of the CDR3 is TGTGCCAGCAGCCCAGACGTCCTTTCGGGGGTTCATCCCTACGAGCAGTACTTC.

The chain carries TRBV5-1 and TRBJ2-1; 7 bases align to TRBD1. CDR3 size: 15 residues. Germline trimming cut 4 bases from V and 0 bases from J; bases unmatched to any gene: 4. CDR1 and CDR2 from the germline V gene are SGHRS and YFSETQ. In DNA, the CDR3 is TGCGCCAGCAGCGAGACAGGGAGCTCCTACAATGAGCAGTTCTTC. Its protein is CASSETGSSYNEQFF.

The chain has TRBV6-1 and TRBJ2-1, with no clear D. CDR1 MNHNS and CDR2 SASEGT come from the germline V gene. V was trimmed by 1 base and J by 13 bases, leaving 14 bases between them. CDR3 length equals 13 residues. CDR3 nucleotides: TGTGCCAGCAGTGAAGGAGTTCCCCTAAAACAGTTCTTC. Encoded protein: CASSEGVPLKQFF.

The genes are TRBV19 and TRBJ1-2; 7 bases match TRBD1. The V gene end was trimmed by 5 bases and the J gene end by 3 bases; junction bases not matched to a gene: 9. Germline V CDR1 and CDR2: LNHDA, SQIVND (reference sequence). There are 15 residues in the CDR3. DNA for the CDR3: TGTGCCAGTAGTCGCCGGGACAGAAATGACTATGGCTACACCTTC. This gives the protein CASSRRDRNDYGYTF. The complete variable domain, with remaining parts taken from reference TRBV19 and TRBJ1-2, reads DGGITQSPKYLFRKEGQNVTLSCEQNLNHDAMYWYRQDPGQGLRLIYYSQIVNDFQKGDIAEGYSVSREKKESFPLTVTSAQKNPTAFYLCASSRRDRNDYGYTFGSGTRLTVV.

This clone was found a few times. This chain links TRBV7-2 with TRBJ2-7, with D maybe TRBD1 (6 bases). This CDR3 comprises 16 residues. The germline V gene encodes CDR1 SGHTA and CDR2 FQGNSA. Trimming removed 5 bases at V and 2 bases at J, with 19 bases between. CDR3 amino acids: CASSVIRVGTTYEQYF. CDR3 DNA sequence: TGTGCCAGCAGCGTGATTAGGGTAGGGACAACCTACGAGCAGTACTTC. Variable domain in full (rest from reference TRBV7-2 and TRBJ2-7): GAGVSQSPSNKVTEKGKDVELRCDPISGHTALYWYRQSLGQGLEFLIYFQGNSAPDKSGLPSDRFSAERTGGSVSTLTIQRTQQEDSAVYLCASSVIRVGTTYEQYFGPGTRLTVT.